The 4 T cell receptor beta chains below all came from one sample that was sequenced in a study of T cells in Graves' hyperthyroidism and ophthalmopathy (dated by TCRdb to about 2019). Libraries were made using multiplex PCR. The sequencer was an Illumina HiSeq 2000. The TCR beta CDR3 regions were amplified from the RNA transcripts. For the first round of RT-PCR on the TCR CDR3, the HTBI primer set was used together with the Qiagen OneStep RT-PCR kit. TCRdb reran the public reads through fastp at Q25 and MiXCR, keeping productive beta chains. Identical CDR3 proteins give one entry, which carries the most common genes and DNA. This sample gives about 740,000 distinct CDR3 sequences in total; around 15% of them show up just once. The ten largest clones add up to roughly 10% of the sample. The sample comprised blood. The receptors here all came from a woman under 30 with Graves' hyperthyroidism.

This clonotype was seen a handful of times. This chain connects TRBV20-1 to TRBJ2-1; tentatively, D is TRBD1 (5 bases). The CDR3 runs 16 residues. CDR1 and CDR2 from the germline V gene are DFQATT and SNEGSKA (reference sequence). V dropped 0 bases and J dropped 0 bases, with 12 bases sitting between them. The CDR3 region is CSAREGRANSYNEQFF. CDR3 nucleotide sequence: TGCAGTGCTAGAGAAGGCAGGGCCAACTCCTACAATGAGCAGTTCTTC.

This chain uses TRBV28 with TRBJ2-3; 7 nucleotides match TRBD1. The CDR3 consists of 16 residues. CDR1 is MDHEN, CDR2 SYDVKM, per germline. V dropped 5 bases and J dropped 0; count of bases not matched to a gene: 8. The CDR3 loop is CASSIAPTGSTDTQYF. The CDR3 DNA sequence: TGTGCCAGCAGTATCGCCCCGACAGGGAGCACAGATACGCAGTATTTT.

This clonotype occurred many times. This chain links TRBV12-3 or TRBV12-4 with TRBJ1-6; TRBD1 matches at 7 bases. The CDR3 extends over 13 amino acids. With V trimmed by 6 bases and J by 9 bases, 5 bases remained unmatched. CDR3 nucleotide sequence: TGTGCCAGCAGGCAGGGGGACATTTCACCCCTCCACTTT. This gives the protein CASRQGDISPLHF.

In this sample, this clonotype turned up many times. The chain employs TRBV2 and TRBJ2-3, with 8 positions matching TRBD2. The CDR3 totals 13 residues. Germline-derived CDR1 and CDR2 are SNHLY and FYNNEI. The V and J ends lost 11 bases and 2 bases, in that order; junction bases with no gene match: 6. The CDR3 DNA reads as TGTGCCGGTCTTAGCGGGGACACAGATACGCAGTATTTT. Its translation: CAGLSGDTDTQYF.